The TCR beta chain under discussion was sequenced for a study of blood T cell repertoires in COVID-19 (dated by TCRdb to the early 2020s). In the study overall: Samples covering the acute and convalescent phases of COVID-19 were provided by collaborators in the United States, Italy and Spain. The prospective study material was composed of cDNA or gDNA derived from T cells, B-cell-depleted T cells, or PBMCs. Nearly every sample came with metadata listing a de-identified subject ID, COVID-19 status, age in years and sex. Samples were obtained from the ongoing ImmuneRACE study (first 160 participants) and from over 1,000 subjects provided by 6 global collaborators. Subjects who had been exposed to COVID-19, were actively infected with it, or had recovered from it provided the deeply sampled blood TCRbeta repertoires that made up the dataset. Where available, HLA class I and class II types were obtained from metadata supplied by the sample provider rather than from assay-based typing. The repertoires were released in a freely available public database meant as a resource for research on the immune response to SARS-CoV-2.

Study-wide findings and limitations: Clinical and demographic metadata were provided uncurated, with the amount varying by source and participant.

The collaborating institutions used their own protocols to collect whole blood in K2EDTA tubes. For TCRbeta analysis, collaborator samples were shipped as frozen whole blood, as isolated PBMCs, or as DNA extracted from either sample type. Measured from the cysteine to the phenylalanine, the CDR3 is 15 residues long. Only the CDR3 DNA stays, 45 bases, in frame from base 1. Trimming accounts for 5 bases at V and 2 bases at J, while the number of junction bases matched to no gene is 2. Per the germline V gene (reference sequence), SEHNR is the CDR1 and FQNEAQ is the CDR2. Points on this clone: The antigen it recognizes is unknown. The sample holds no much larger clone one base away, and base qualities are not on file.

The immunoSEQ Assay, a bias-controlled multiplex PCR, was used to amplify TCRbeta CDR3 regions from genomic DNA. As for how the authors treated the data: Nucleated cell counts per sample were estimated from amplification of reference gene primers within the assay. To quantify the absolute abundance of each unique TCRbeta CDR3 rearrangement, sequence reads were collapsed and filtered. For each sample, productive Simpson clonality was calculated as the square root of Simpson's diversity index over productive rearrangements. Not all clones reach the TCRdb copy of this immuneACCESS table, which keeps in-frame sequences only. Checked studies attribute under half of the gap to unresolved V genes and leave the rest unexplained. The D gene and trimming were derived from the DNA, and the V and J assignments and clone size from that table. Here the sample has 35,000 to 40,000 clones; around 85% occur a single time. Clones ranked in the top ten supply around 20% of the sample.

The V and J genes are TRBV7-9 and TRBJ2-1; the central 11 bases match TRBD1. This receptor was obtained from a man between 65 and 79 years old with acute or convalescent COVID-19. The material sequenced was peripheral blood. The DNA sequence reads TGTGCCAGCAGCCCGGACAGGGGGCCCTACAATGAGCAGTTCTTC. It encodes CASSPDRGPYNEQFF.